This entry lists 20 T cell receptor beta chains sequenced from one sample in a study of CD8 T cells in ankylosing spondylitis. TCRdb independently ran MiXCR on the 5' RACE reads; one entry per CDR3 protein. The data contain around 210,000 distinct CDR3 sequences, 7.5% to 9.5% of them seen just once; the ten biggest clones take up 4.5% to 5%. Sequenced: blood, either unsorted or a sorted T cell fraction (not recorded which). These receptors were collected from a female donor with ankylosing spondylitis or in good health (not recorded which).

There are many counts of this clonotype. The genes are TRBV6-4 and TRBJ2-2; D may be TRBD2 (6 bases). V was shortened by 6 bases and J by 4 bases, with 9 bases between the two germline ends. Germline V gene lookup returns CDR1 MRHNA and CDR2 SNTAGT. CDR3 length equals 13 residues. The chain's CDR3 is CASSKEGTGELFF. Written as DNA, the CDR3 is TGTGCCAGCAGCAAGGAGGGCACCGGGGAGCTGTTTTTT.

This clonotype showed up many times. This chain connects TRBV7-6 to TRBJ2-1, with D possibly being TRBD1 (5 bases). The germline V gene encodes CDR1 SGHVS and CDR2 FNYEAQ. CDR3 length: 17 residues. Trimming cost V 8 bases and J 3 bases, with 23 bases left between them. CDR3 in amino acids: CASVPRPAPQGYNEQFF. In DNA, the CDR3 is TGTGCCAGCGTCCCCAGGCCAGCTCCCCAGGGCTACAATGAGCAGTTCTTC.

This clonotype was found many times. The V gene is TRBV12-3 or TRBV12-4, the J gene TRBJ2-5; no firm D call. The ends were cut back, 3 bases at V and 8 bases at J, with 7 bases in the middle. This CDR3 contains 11 residues. The CDR3, as DNA: TGTGCCAGCAGTTTTTTGGGAACCCAGTACTTC. This sequence encodes CASSFLGTQYF.

Ten or more counts support this clonotype. The chain uses TRBV6-5 and TRBJ2-5; 12 bases are shared with TRBD2. Losses at the gene ends were 0 bases for V and 5 bases for J; bases not matched to a gene: 4. This CDR3 spans 16 amino acids. The germline CDR1 and CDR2 sequences are MNHEY and SVGAGI. Written as DNA, the CDR3 is TGTGCCAGCAGTTACTCGGCTAGCGGGAGGGTGGAGACCCAGTACTTC. Translated, it gives CASSYSASGRVETQYF.

This clonotype occurred many times. The chain links TRBV2 to TRBJ2-7; D ambiguous. Germline loops: CDR1 SNHLY, CDR2 FYNNEI. Trimming took off 8 bases at V and 0 bases at J, with 14 bases between the two ends. This CDR3 has 14 amino acids. The CDR3: CASLPSSVSYEQYF. Written as DNA, the CDR3 is TGTGCCAGCCTTCCCAGTTCAGTCTCCTACGAGCAGTACTTC.

This clonotype was recorded at least ten times. The chain employs TRBV28 and TRBJ2-1, with 7 positions matching TRBD2. This CDR3 has 15 amino acids. CDR1 MDHEN and CDR2 SYDVKM come from the germline V gene. With V trimmed by 7 bases and J by 0 bases, 6 bases remained unmatched. CDR3 amino acids: CASKRGGSSYNEQFF. The DNA for the CDR3 is TGTGCCAGCAAGCGGGGCGGAAGCTCCTACAATGAGCAGTTCTTC.

This clonotype has more than one count but fewer than ten. This chain joins TRBV30 and TRBJ1-2; D is unclear. V was pared by 2 bases and J by 5 bases, with 6 bases between. This CDR3 has 11 amino acids. Looked up from germline, CDR1 is GTSNPN and CDR2 is SVGIG (reference sequence). This chain's CDR3 is CAWSPSYGYTF. DNA for the CDR3: TGTGCCTGGAGTCCATCTTATGGCTACACCTTC.

This chain joins TRBV5-1 and TRBJ1-1; the D gene is possibly TRBD1 (5 bases). V was trimmed by 6 bases and J by 6 bases, leaving 15 bases between them. The germline CDR1 and CDR2 sequences are SGHRS and YFSETQ. This CDR3 contains 13 residues. This CDR3 is CASTDPGRAEAFF. CDR3 nucleotides: TGCGCCAGCACGGACCCGGGACGGGCTGAAGCTTTCTTT.

This clonotype showed up many times. The chain combines TRBV24-1 with TRBJ2-1, with 7 positions matching TRBD2. Trimming cost V 9 bases and J 7 bases; bases outside gene matches: 8. CDR1 and CDR2 (germline): KGHDR, SFDVKD. The CDR3 spans 13 residues. This CDR3 is CATAGDSGNEQFF. The CDR3 region has the DNA TGTGCCACCGCGGGGGACTCAGGGAATGAGCAGTTCTTC.

This clonotype was found many times. The chain has TRBV5-6 and TRBJ2-1; no firm D call. V gave up 2 bases and J gave up 6 bases, with 9 bases separating them. The length of the CDR3 is 13 residues. CDR1 and CDR2 from the germline V gene are SGHDT and YYEEEE. The CDR3 DNA reads as TGTGCCAGCAGCTTTTGGAGTTCCAATGAGCAGTTCTTC. Translating it yields CASSFWSSNEQFF.

This clonotype appeared many times. The CDR3 is CASSPRQGAVTEAFF. The CDR3 nucleotides read TGTGCCAGCAGCCCTAGACAGGGGGCCGTCACTGAAGCTTTCTTT. J is TRBJ1-1 and V is TRBV7-8; 10 positions agree with TRBD1. From germline, CDR1 is SGHVS and CDR2 FQNEAQ. The CDR3 totals 15 residues. V lost 5 bases to trimming and J lost 4 bases; unmatched junction nucleotides: 7. Filled out from reference TRBV7-8 and TRBJ1-1, the complete variable domain reads GAGVSQSPRYKVAKRGQDVALRCDPISGHVSLFWYQQALGQGPEFLTYFQNEAQLDKSGLPSDRFFAERPEGSVSTLKIQRTQQEDSAVYLCASSPRQGAVTEAFFGQGTRLTVV.

This clonotype occurred many times. The J gene is TRBJ1-1, the V gene TRBV12-3 or TRBV12-4; weak D call: TRBD1 (5 bases). Trimming shortened V by 3 bases and J by 5 bases, and 13 bases separated the two germline ends. This CDR3 contains 14 residues. CDR3 residues: CASSFGIKGTEAFF. In DNA, the CDR3 is TGTGCCAGCAGTTTCGGGATTAAGGGGACTGAAGCTTTCTTT.

With regard to this clonotype: With a much larger clone just one base away, this may be a read error. The chain links TRBV27 to TRBJ1-1; no clear D gene. CDR1 is MNHEY and CDR2 is SMNVEV in the germline V gene (reference sequence). The CDR3 contains 15 residues. V lost 3 bases, J lost 0 bases, and 11 bases lay in between. This chain's CDR3 is CASSFLTRVNTEAFF. CDR3 DNA: TGTGCCAGCAGTTTCTTGACAAGGGTGAACACTGAAGCTTTCTTT.

This clonotype was detected many times. The chain recombines TRBV6-2 or TRBV6-3 with TRBJ2-4; 12 bases agree with TRBD2. The V segment lost 6 bases and the J segment 0 bases; nucleotides outside the gene matches: 9. This CDR3 region has 18 residues. CDR1 is MNHEY and CDR2 is SVGEGT in the germline V gene. Written as DNA, the CDR3 is TGTGCCAGCAGGTGGACTAGCGGGGAGGGGGCAGCCAAAAACATTCAGTACTTC. Translating it yields CASRWTSGEGAAKNIQYF.

The J gene is TRBJ1-1, the V gene TRBV20-1; 7 bases are shared with TRBD1. Germline values: CDR1 DFQATT, CDR2 SNEGSKA (reference sequence). V was pared by 3 bases and J by 0 bases, with 10 bases of the junction left unmatched. CDR3 size: 16 residues. The CDR3, as DNA: TGCAGTGCTAGGCCGGGACAGCTGGCCATGAACACTGAAGCTTTCTTT. Protein: CSARPGQLAMNTEAFF.

This clonotype occurred a few times. The chain links TRBV11-1 to TRBJ2-1; 8 bases are a match to TRBD2. This CDR3 contains 18 residues. Germline V lookup: CDR1 SGHAT, CDR2 FQDESV (reference sequence). J was trimmed by 0 bases and V by 1 base; bases with no gene match: 8. CDR3 DNA: TGTGCCAGCAGCTTAGTCGATAGCGGGACAACCTCCTACAATGAGCAGTTCTTC. Amino acids: CASSLVDSGTTSYNEQFF.

This clonotype was seen repeatedly, ten times or more. The chain is built from TRBV5-8 and TRBJ1-2; D is undetermined. With 3 bases removed from V and 13 bases from J, the gap between germline ends came to 10 bases. The CDR3 is 10 amino acids. The germline V gene has CDR1 SGHTS and CDR2 YDEGEE. CDR3 loop: CASSSLPGTF. CDR3 nucleotides: TGTGCCAGCAGCTCCCTACCGGGCACCTTC. The full variable domain, in which reference TRBV5-8 and TRBJ1-2 provide the parts outside the CDR3, is EAGVTQSPTHLIKTRGQQATLRCSPISGHTSVYWYQQALGLGLQFLLWYDEGEERNRGNFPPRFSGRQFPNYSSELNVNALELEDSALYLCASSSLPGTFGSGTRLTVV.

This clonotype was counted many times. J is TRBJ2-5 and V is TRBV5-1; possible D gene TRBD1, 6 bases. This CDR3 region has 13 residues. Looked up from germline, CDR1 is SGHRS and CDR2 is YFSETQ. V was clipped by 7 bases and J by 0 bases, with 10 bases between them. The CDR3 reads CASQPGDQETQYF. CDR3 bases: TGCGCCAGCCAACCAGGGGACCAAGAGACCCAGTACTTC.

This clonotype appeared many times. The CDR3 loop is CASLPSILGNQPQHF. For the CDR3, the DNA is TGTGCCAGCCTTCCAAGCATTCTCGGTAATCAGCCCCAGCATTTT. The chain uses TRBV28 and TRBJ1-5; D is undetermined. The germline CDR1 and CDR2 sequences are MDHEN and SYDVKM. This CDR3 contains 15 residues. V lost 8 bases and J 4 bases, leaving 18 bases between the germline ends.

In its sample, this clonotype was seen many times. The rearrangement uses TRBV5-1 and TRBJ1-1, with D perhaps TRBD1 (6 bases). Trimming left V 3 bases short and J 4 bases short, with 19 bases between. CDR3 length: 16 amino acids. From germline, CDR1 is SGHRS and CDR2 YFSETQ. CDR3 amino acids: CASSSGTRGPVTEAFF. For the CDR3, the DNA is TGCGCCAGCAGCTCCGGGACACGCGGCCCGGTCACTGAAGCTTTCTTT. Full variable domain (remainder filled in from reference TRBV5-1 and TRBJ1-1): KAGVTQTPRYLIKTRGQQVTLSCSPISGHRSVSWYQQTPGQGLQFLFEYFSETQRNKGNFPGRFSGRQFSNSRSEMNVSTLELGDSALYLCASSSGTRGPVTEAFFGQGTRLTVV.